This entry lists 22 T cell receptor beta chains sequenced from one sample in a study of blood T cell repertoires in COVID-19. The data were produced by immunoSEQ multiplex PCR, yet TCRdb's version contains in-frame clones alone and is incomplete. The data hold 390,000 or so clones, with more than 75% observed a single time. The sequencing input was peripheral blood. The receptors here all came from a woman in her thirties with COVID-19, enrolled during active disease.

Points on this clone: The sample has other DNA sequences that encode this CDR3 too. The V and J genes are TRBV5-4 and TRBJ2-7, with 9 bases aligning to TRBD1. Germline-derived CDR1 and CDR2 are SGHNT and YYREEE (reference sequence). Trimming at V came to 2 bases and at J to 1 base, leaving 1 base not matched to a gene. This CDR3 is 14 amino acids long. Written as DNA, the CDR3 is TGTGCCAGCAGCTTCGGGACAGGGTCCTACGAGCAGTACTTC. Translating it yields CASSFGTGSYEQYF.

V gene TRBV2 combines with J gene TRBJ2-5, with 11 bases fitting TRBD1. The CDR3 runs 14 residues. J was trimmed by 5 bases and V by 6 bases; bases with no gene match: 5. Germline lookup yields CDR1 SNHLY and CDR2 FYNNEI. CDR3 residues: CASSQDRGHETQYF. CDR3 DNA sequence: TGTGCCAGCAGCCAGGACAGGGGGCATGAGACCCAGTACTTC.

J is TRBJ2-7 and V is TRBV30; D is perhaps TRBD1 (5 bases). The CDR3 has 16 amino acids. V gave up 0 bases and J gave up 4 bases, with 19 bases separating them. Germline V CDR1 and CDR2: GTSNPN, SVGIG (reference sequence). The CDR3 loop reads CAWSVQAQAQIYEQYF. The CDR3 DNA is TGTGCCTGGAGTGTACAGGCGCAGGCCCAGATTTACGAGCAGTACTTC.

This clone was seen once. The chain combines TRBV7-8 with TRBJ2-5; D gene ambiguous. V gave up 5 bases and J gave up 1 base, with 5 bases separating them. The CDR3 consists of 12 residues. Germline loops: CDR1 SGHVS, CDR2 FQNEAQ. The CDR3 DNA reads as TGTGCCAGCAGCCACACCCAAGAGACCCAGTACTTC. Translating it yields CASSHTQETQYF.

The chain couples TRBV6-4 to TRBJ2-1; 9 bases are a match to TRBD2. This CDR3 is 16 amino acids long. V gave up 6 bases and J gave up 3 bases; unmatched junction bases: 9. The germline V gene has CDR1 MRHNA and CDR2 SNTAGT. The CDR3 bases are TGTGCCAGCAGCCCCGTAGCGGGAGCCCACTACAATGAGCAGTTCTTC. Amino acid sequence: CASSPVAGAHYNEQFF.

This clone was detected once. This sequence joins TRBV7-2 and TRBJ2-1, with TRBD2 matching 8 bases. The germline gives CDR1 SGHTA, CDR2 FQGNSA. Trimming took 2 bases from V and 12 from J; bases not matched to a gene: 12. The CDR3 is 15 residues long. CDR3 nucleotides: TGTGCCAGCAGCTTATTTGCGGGAGGCCGACTTGGGCAGTTCTTC. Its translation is CASSLFAGGRLGQFF.

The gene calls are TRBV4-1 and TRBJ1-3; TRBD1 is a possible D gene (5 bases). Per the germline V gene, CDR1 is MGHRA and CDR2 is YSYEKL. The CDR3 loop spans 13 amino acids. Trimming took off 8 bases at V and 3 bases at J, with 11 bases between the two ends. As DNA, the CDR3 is TGCGCCAGCCTAGGGGTCAGTGGAAACACCATATATTTT. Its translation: CASLGVSGNTIYF.

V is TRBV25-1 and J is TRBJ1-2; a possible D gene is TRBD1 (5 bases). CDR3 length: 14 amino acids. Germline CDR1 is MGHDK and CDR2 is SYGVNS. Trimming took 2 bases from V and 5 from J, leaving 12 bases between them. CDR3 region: CASSEGRGQYGYTF. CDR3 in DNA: TGTGCCAGCAGTGAAGGGAGGGGTCAGTATGGCTACACCTTC.

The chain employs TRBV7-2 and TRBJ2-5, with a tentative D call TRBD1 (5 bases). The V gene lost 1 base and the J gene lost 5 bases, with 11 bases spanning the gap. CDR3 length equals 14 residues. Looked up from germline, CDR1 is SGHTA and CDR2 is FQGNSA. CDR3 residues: CASSLEGLLETQYF. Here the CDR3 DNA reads TGTGCCAGCAGCTTAGAGGGGCTGCTGGAGACCCAGTACTTC.

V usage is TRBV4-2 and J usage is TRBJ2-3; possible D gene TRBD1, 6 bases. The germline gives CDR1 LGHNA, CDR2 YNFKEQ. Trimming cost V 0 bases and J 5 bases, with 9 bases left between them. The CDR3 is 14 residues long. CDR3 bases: TGTGCCAGCAGCCAAGATGTAGGGGGAGATACGCAGTATTTT. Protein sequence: CASSQDVGGDTQYF.

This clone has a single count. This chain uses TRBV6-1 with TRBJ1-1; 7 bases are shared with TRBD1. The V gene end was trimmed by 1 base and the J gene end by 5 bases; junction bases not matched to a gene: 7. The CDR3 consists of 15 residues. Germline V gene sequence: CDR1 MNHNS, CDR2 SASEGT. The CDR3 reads CASSEDPGGRTEAFF. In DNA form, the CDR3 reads TGTGCCAGCAGTGAAGACCCAGGGGGTAGAACTGAAGCTTTCTTT.

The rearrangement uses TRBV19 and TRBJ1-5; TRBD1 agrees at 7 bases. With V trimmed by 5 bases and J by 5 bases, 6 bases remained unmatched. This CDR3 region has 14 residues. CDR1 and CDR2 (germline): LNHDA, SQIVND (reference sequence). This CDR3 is CASSVGQGDQPQHF. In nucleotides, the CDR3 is TGTGCCAGTAGTGTCGGGCAGGGGGATCAGCCCCAGCATTTT.

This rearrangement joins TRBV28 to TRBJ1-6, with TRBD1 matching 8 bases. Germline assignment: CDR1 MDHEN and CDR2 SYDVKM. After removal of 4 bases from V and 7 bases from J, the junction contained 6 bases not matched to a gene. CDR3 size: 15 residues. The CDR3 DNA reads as TGTGCCAGCAGTTCGGGGACAGGCCCGAATTCACCCCTCCACTTT. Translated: CASSSGTGPNSPLHF.

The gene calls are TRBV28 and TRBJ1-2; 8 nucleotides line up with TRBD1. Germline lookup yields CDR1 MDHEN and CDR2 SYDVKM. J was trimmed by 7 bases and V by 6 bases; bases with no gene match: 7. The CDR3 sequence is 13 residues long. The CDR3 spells CASSSSRGPGYTF. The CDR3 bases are TGTGCCAGCAGCTCGTCCAGGGGGCCTGGCTACACCTTC.

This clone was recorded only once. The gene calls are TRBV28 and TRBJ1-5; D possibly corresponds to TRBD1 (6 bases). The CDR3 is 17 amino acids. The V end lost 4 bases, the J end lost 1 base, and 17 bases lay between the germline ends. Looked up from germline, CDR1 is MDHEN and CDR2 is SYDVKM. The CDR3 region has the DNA TGTGCCAGCAGTTCCCCCAGGGGCTTTGGAAGCAATCAGCCCCAGCATTTT. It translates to CASSSPRGFGSNQPQHF.

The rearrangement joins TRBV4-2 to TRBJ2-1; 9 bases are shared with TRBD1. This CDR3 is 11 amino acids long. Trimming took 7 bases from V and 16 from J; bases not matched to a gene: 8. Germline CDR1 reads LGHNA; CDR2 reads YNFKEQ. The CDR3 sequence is CASTQGASKFF. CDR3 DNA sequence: TGTGCCAGCACACAGGGGGCCAGCAAATTCTTC.

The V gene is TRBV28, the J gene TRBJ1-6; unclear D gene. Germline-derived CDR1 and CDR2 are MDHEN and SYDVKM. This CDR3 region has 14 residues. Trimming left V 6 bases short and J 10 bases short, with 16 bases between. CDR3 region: CASSIWGGYSPLHF. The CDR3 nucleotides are TGTGCCAGCAGCATCTGGGGAGGATACTCACCCCTCCACTTT.

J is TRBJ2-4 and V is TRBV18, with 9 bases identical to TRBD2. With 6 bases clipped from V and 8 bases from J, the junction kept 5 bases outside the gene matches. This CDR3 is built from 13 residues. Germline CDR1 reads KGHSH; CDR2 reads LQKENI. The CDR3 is CASSPTSGYIQYF. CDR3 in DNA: TGTGCCAGCTCGCCGACTAGCGGTTACATTCAGTACTTC.

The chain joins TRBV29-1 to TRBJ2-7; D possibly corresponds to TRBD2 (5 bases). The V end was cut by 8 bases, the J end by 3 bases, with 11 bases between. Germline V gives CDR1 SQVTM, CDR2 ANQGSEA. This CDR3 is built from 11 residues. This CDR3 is CSSWENYEQYF. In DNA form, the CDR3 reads TGCAGCTCCTGGGAGAACTACGAGCAGTACTTC.

CDR3 region: CASSVTSGRAETQYF. The CDR3 DNA sequence: TGTGCCAGCAGCGTGACTAGCGGGAGGGCGGAGACCCAGTACTTC. V usage is TRBV9 and J usage is TRBJ2-5, with TRBD2 identical over 14 bases. This CDR3 contains 15 residues. J gave up 5 bases and V 2 bases, and 2 bases lay outside the gene matches. Germline assignment: CDR1 SGDLS and CDR2 YYNGEE.

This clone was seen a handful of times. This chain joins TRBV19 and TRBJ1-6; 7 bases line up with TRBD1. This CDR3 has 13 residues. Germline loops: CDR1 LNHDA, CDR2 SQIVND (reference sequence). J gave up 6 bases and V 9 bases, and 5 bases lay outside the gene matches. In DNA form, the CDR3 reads TGTGCCAGCCTGTCAGGGGGTAATTCACCCCTCCACTTT. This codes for CASLSGGNSPLHF.

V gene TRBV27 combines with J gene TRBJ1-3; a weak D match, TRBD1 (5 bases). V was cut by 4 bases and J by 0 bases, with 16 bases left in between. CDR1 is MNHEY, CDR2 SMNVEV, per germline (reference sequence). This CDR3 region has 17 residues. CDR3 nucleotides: TGTGCCAGCAGTTCCTCGGGACTCCTTACCTCTGGAAACACCATATATTTT. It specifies CASSSSGLLTSGNTIYF.